This passage covers 21 T cell receptor beta chains from one sample sequenced in a study of metastatic and nonmetastatic thyroid tumors. TCRdb re-analyzed the PCR reads through MiXCR. The sample holds around 17,000 clones; approximately 23% are singletons and the top ten take around 7.5%. Treatment of any kind had been given to no patient before thyroid surgery. Sequencing was done on a sample of adjacent normal tissue. These receptors came from a female donor with papillary thyroid cancer or a benign thyroid nodule (not recorded which). Some clones in this sample may be carry-over from other donors' samples.

The genes are TRBV5-5 and TRBJ2-3, with D unresolved. This CDR3 is built from 14 residues. The germline V and J ends were trimmed by 1 base and 2 bases, with 8 bases remaining between them. Germline assignment: CDR1 SGHKS and CDR2 YYEKEE (reference sequence). The DNA of the CDR3 is TGTGCCAGCAGCTTGATCGGGCACACAGATACGCAGTATTTT. This translates into CASSLIGHTDTQYF.

This chain connects TRBV7-9 to TRBJ2-6; D is possibly TRBD1 (7 bases). This CDR3 has 19 residues. V lost 6 bases, J lost 0 bases, and 21 bases lay in between. Looked up from germline, CDR1 is SEHNR and CDR2 is FQNEAQ (reference sequence). The CDR3 DNA reads as TGTGCCAGCAGGCTTAAACCCGACAGGGACTTCTCTGGGGCCAACGTCCTGACTTTC. Its protein product is CASRLKPDRDFSGANVLTF.

This clone was counted at least ten times. The chain recombines TRBV29-1 with TRBJ2-7, with 9 bases fitting TRBD1. The germline V gene encodes CDR1 SQVTM and CDR2 ANQGSEA. CDR3 length: 12 residues. V was clipped by 8 bases and J by 3 bases; unmatched bases: 5. CDR3 DNA: TGCAGCTTCCGGGACAGGGACTACGAGCAGTACTTC. As protein: CSFRDRDYEQYF.

The V gene is TRBV11-2, the J gene TRBJ2-7; no firm D call. CDR3 length: 15 residues. V was shortened by 5 bases and J by 6 bases, with 20 bases between the two germline ends. Germline CDR1 reads SGHAT; CDR2 reads FQNNGV. The CDR3 coding sequence is TGTGCCAGCAGCCCGCGACCATTACCCTACGGCGAGCAGTACTTC. Its translation is CASSPRPLPYGEQYF.

Remarks on this clone: Germline and junction disagree at one end, which may indicate a read error. The chain carries TRBV6-1 and TRBJ1-2; perhaps TRBD1 as D (5 bases). The germline gives CDR1 MNHNS, CDR2 SASEGT. This CDR3 contains 16 residues. CDR3 DNA: TGTGCCAGCACCACCGCGGGGGGGGAAGTAGCCTATGGCTATACCTTC. It yields the protein CASTTAGGEVAYGYTF.

V and J are TRBV20-1 and TRBJ2-2; TRBD2 agrees at 12 bases. The germline V gene encodes CDR1 DFQATT and CDR2 SNEGSKA (reference sequence). With 5 bases clipped from V and 5 bases from J, the junction kept 9 bases outside the gene matches. The CDR3 consists of 16 residues. CDR3 nucleotides: TGCAGTGCTGGACAAAACGGGACTAGCGGGACCGGGGAGCTGTTTTTT. Its translation: CSAGQNGTSGTGELFF.

The CDR3 region has the DNA TGTGCCAGCAGTTTTGAGCAGTGGATGGGTACCTACGAGCAGTACTTC. Its protein is CASSFEQWMGTYEQYF. J is TRBJ2-7 and V is TRBV28, with D unresolved. Germline V gives CDR1 MDHEN, CDR2 SYDVKM. Trimming took 3 bases from V and 2 from J, leaving 17 bases between them. There are 16 residues in the CDR3.

This clone is classed as medium-sized (0.01 to 0.1%). V usage is TRBV24-1 and J usage is TRBJ2-1; D assignment may be TRBD1 or TRBD2 (5 bases each). V lost 3 bases to trimming and J lost 8 bases, with 16 bases between them. The germline V gene has CDR1 KGHDR and CDR2 SFDVKD. The CDR3 length is 15 residues. The CDR3 reads CATSDVQGVPDEQFF. CDR3 bases: TGTGCCACCAGTGATGTGCAGGGAGTACCGGATGAGCAGTTCTTC.

This clone is categorized as large. This chain connects TRBV20-1 to TRBJ2-7; 7 bases are a match to TRBD1. Germline V gene lookup returns CDR1 DFQATT and CDR2 SNEGSKA (reference sequence). The trim removed 6 bases at V and 4 bases at J, leaving 6 bases unmatched. The CDR3 consists of 12 residues. The DNA of the CDR3 is TGCAGTGCCAGGGACAGACGTTACGAGCAGTACTTC. Its protein is CSARDRRYEQYF.

The J gene is TRBJ1-5, the V gene TRBV20-1, with a possible D match to TRBD1 (5 bases). The CDR3 loop spans 17 amino acids. The germline V and J ends were trimmed by 1 base and 1 base, with 17 bases remaining between them. Germline V CDR1 and CDR2: DFQATT, SNEGSKA (reference sequence). CDR3 in amino acids: CSARGLLGEASNQPQHF. CDR3 sequence (DNA): TGCAGTGCTAGAGGGTTACTGGGGGAGGCGAGCAATCAGCCCCAGCATTTT.

The table lists this clone with many counts. This sequence joins TRBV7-3 and TRBJ1-2, with no clear D. This CDR3 is built from 16 residues. V was clipped by 0 bases and J by 4 bases, with 15 bases between them. CDR1 is SGHTA, CDR2 FQGTGA, per germline. The CDR3 nucleotides are TGTGCCAGCAGCTTAACCTCGGGCGGACCCATCTATGGCTACACCTTC. Its translation: CASSLTSGGPIYGYTF.

The table lists this clone with a few counts. One end of the junction fails to match germline, which may point to a read error. The chain is built from TRBV12-5 and TRBJ2-1; TRBD2 is a possible D gene (5 bases). Germline lookup yields CDR1 LGHNT and CDR2 FRNRAP. The CDR3 extends over 17 amino acids. The CDR3 reads CASGLFHSAISYNEQFF. CDR3 coding DNA: TGTGCTAGCGGTTTGTTCCATAGCGCTATCTCCTACAATGAGCAGTTCTTC.

A remark on this clone: At one end the junction does not follow the germline gene, possibly because of a read error. Other DNA sequences from this sample encode an identical CDR3 as well. The chain combines TRBV20-1 with TRBJ1-6; a possible D gene is TRBD1 (6 bases). The V gene's germline CDR1 is DFQATT and CDR2 SNEGSKA (reference sequence). CDR3 length equals 13 residues. In nucleotides, the CDR3 is TGTAGTGCCTGTCAAGTGCTCGGGACACCACTCCACTTT. This codes for CSACQVLGTPLHF.

The chain is built from TRBV11-2 and TRBJ2-5, with 8 bases aligning to TRBD1. CDR1 SGHAT and CDR2 FQNNGV come from the germline V gene. The CDR3 runs 15 residues. CDR3 DNA sequence: TGTGCTATCAGCCTTTATGGACAGGGAGGTGAGACCCAGTACTTC. Protein: CAISLYGQGGETQYF.

Of note for this clone: This CDR3 is also generated by other DNA sequences in the sample. The chain joins TRBV19 to TRBJ2-3; possibly TRBD1 or TRBD2 for D (6 bases each). The CDR3 has 16 amino acids. Trimming cost V 6 bases and J 3 bases, with 19 bases left between them. CDR1 is LNHDA, CDR2 SQIVND, per germline (reference sequence). DNA of the CDR3: TGTGCCAGTAGCCTTCGGGGGCGCAGCCTTACAGATACGCAGTATTTT. The encoded protein is CASSLRGRSLTDTQYF.

This clone was found many times. The chain joins TRBV4-1 to TRBJ2-7; 7 bases line up with TRBD2. The CDR3 is 18 residues long. V lost 1 base, J lost 3 bases, and 15 bases stayed unmatched. Germline CDR1 is MGHRA and CDR2 is YSYEKL. CDR3 sequence reads: CASSQGRPRGRDYYEQYF. The CDR3 DNA is TGCGCCAGCAGCCAAGGTAGGCCGCGTGGCAGGGACTACTACGAGCAGTACTTC.

About this clone: The junction departs from the called germline gene at one end, perhaps through a read error. The chain couples TRBV12-5 to TRBJ2-1; 9 bases map to TRBD2. CDR1 and CDR2 from the germline V gene are LGHNT and FRNRAP. This CDR3 contains 16 residues. The CDR3 spells CASGSGTSWSGDEQFF. DNA of the CDR3: TGTGCTAGTGGCAGCGGGACTAGCTGGAGTGGGGATGAGCAATTCTTC. Based on the CDR3 plus reference TRBV12-5 and TRBJ2-1, the full variable domain is DARVTQTPRHKVTEMGQEVTMRCQPILGHNTVFWYRQTMMQGLELLAYFRNRAPLDDSGMPKDRFSAEMPDATLATLKIQPSEPRDSAVYFCASGSGTSWSGDEQFFGPGTRLTVL.

This clone was seen at least ten times. This may arise from a read error, as a much more abundant clone is one base away. The conserved closing phenylalanine or tryptophan is absent in this CDR3, likely reflecting a read error. V usage is TRBV2 and J usage is TRBJ2-3; TRBD2 aligns across 10 bases. Germline-derived CDR1 and CDR2 are SNHLY and FYNNEI. CDR3 length equals 15 residues. J lost 2 bases, V lost 2 bases, and 1 base had no gene match. CDR3 region: CASSELAGVTDTQYL. Written as DNA, the CDR3 is TGTGCCAGCAGTGAACTAGCGGGAGTCACAGATACGCAGTATCTT.

Judged by abundance, this clone is medium-sized. The chain employs TRBV2 and TRBJ2-7; unclear D gene. V was clipped by 5 bases and J by 5 bases, with 10 bases between them. Per germline, CDR1 SNHLY and CDR2 FYNNEI. The CDR3 spans 12 residues. CDR3 loop: CASSTDSDEQYF. In DNA, the CDR3 is TGTGCCAGCAGTACCGACTCAGACGAGCAGTACTTC.

This clone rates as medium-sized. The chain couples TRBV2 to TRBJ2-3; the match to TRBD1 covers 8 bases. Trimming cost V 5 bases and J 0 bases; bases outside gene matches: 4. CDR1 is SNHLY, CDR2 FYNNEI, per germline. The CDR3 is 15 amino acids. Here the CDR3 reads CASSSRTGSTDTQYF. DNA for the CDR3: TGTGCCAGCAGTTCCCGGACAGGGAGCACAGATACGCAGTATTTT.

This clone has just a few counts. This chain connects TRBV6-2 or TRBV6-3 to TRBJ2-5; 7 nucleotides align to TRBD2. Trimming took 7 bases from V and 4 from J; bases not matched to a gene: 18. This CDR3 is built from 17 residues. CDR1 and CDR2 from the germline V gene are MNHEY and SVGEGT. The CDR3 protein is CASIPEFGGTGGETQYF. The CDR3, as DNA: TGTGCCAGCATCCCAGAATTCGGAGGGACGGGGGGAGAGACCCAGTACTTC.